Each of the 23 T cell receptor beta chains below was sequenced from the same sample in a study of cytomegalovirus exposure and HLA in healthy donors. The study ran its PCR with 60 Vbeta and 13 Jbeta primers. The repertoire was sequenced with immunoSEQ multiplex PCR; TCRdb's copy has only in-frame clones and lacks some. This sample has roughly 100,000 clones; approximately 86% occur once, and the top ten carry 5% to 6.5%. The sequenced sample was PBMCs. The receptors stem from a man between 18 and 35 years old in good health and CMV-seronegative.

The chain carries TRBV9 and TRBJ2-1; 13 nucleotides agree with TRBD2. Germline-derived CDR1 and CDR2 are SGDLS and YYNGEE. This CDR3 is 16 amino acids long. V gave up 4 bases and J gave up 3 bases; unmatched junction bases: 4. CDR3 sequence reads: CASSSWTSGSYNEQFF. CDR3 in DNA: TGTGCCAGCAGCTCCTGGACTAGCGGGAGCTACAATGAGCAGTTCTTC.

The chain joins TRBV6-5 to TRBJ2-2; 7 bases align to TRBD1. Trimming removed 6 bases from V and 2 bases from J; junction bases left unmatched: 6. The CDR3 is made up of 15 amino acids. Germline CDR1 and CDR2: MNHEY and SVGAGI. The CDR3 bases are TGTGCCAGCAGGGCGACAGGGAGAAACACCGGGGAGCTGTTTTTT. This codes for CASRATGRNTGELFF.

The chain employs TRBV27 and TRBJ2-1, with D possibly TRBD2 on 6 matching bases. Trimming left V 5 bases short and J 3 bases short, with 11 bases between. Per the germline V gene, CDR1 is MNHEY and CDR2 is SMNVEV (reference sequence). CDR3 length equals 14 residues. CDR3 residues: CASSEAGNYNEQFF. The DNA of the CDR3 is TGTGCCAGCAGTGAGGCGGGAAACTACAATGAGCAGTTCTTC.

This clone was counted a few times. The chain joins TRBV6-1 to TRBJ2-7, with 8 nucleotides matching TRBD1. Germline CDR1 is MNHNS and CDR2 is SASEGT. The CDR3 has 15 residues. The junction had 10 bases not matched to a gene; V was cut back by 6 bases and J by 3 bases. The CDR3 DNA reads TGTGCCAGCAGCAGCCGGGACAGGACACGCTACGAGCAGTACTTC. It encodes CASSSRDRTRYEQYF.

The V call is TRBV28, the J call TRBJ2-7; 8 bases line up with TRBD1. Germline V gene data show CDR1 as MDHEN and CDR2 as SYDVKM. The CDR3 length is 15 residues. V lost 0 bases to trimming and J lost 4 bases; unmatched junction nucleotides: 5. CDR3 residues: CASSLWGGQGYEQYF. As DNA, the CDR3 is TGTGCCAGCAGTTTATGGGGAGGACAGGGTTACGAGCAGTACTTC.

J is TRBJ2-1 and V is TRBV5-1, with 9 nucleotides matching TRBD2. CDR1 is SGHRS, CDR2 YFSETQ, per germline. Germline trimming cut 4 bases from V and 2 bases from J; bases unmatched to any gene: 4. This CDR3 is 15 amino acids long. The CDR3 spells CASSPGLAPYNEQFF. The DNA for the CDR3 is TGCGCCAGCAGCCCGGGACTAGCCCCCTACAATGAGCAGTTCTTC.

V gene TRBV4-3 combines with J gene TRBJ2-3; 9 bases match TRBD1. The germline V gene encodes CDR1 LGHNA and CDR2 YSLEER. The J segment lost 4 bases and the V segment lost 1 base, leaving 12 bases of the junction unmatched. The CDR3 totals 18 residues. CDR3 region: CASSQGIRDRVVPDTQYF. CDR3 nucleotide sequence: TGCGCCAGCAGCCAAGGAATCCGGGACAGGGTGGTCCCAGATACGCAGTATTTT.

The chain joins TRBV5-4 to TRBJ2-7, with 7 bases that match TRBD2. J lost 0 bases, V lost 4 bases, and 10 bases had no gene match. Germline assignment: CDR1 SGHNT and CDR2 YYREEE (reference sequence). The CDR3 totals 16 residues. Written as DNA, the CDR3 is TGTGCCAGCAGCCCCACAGCGGGAAAAGGCTCCTACGAGCAGTACTTC. Translation gives CASSPTAGKGSYEQYF.

The gene calls are TRBV7-8 and TRBJ2-7; 13 nucleotides agree with TRBD2. V shed 0 bases and J 6 bases; nucleotides not matched to a gene: 5. Germline-derived CDR1 and CDR2 are SGHVS and FQNEAQ. CDR3 length: 16 residues. The CDR3 protein is CASSLAAGLAGAEQYF. CDR3 nucleotides: TGTGCCAGCAGCTTAGCGGCCGGACTAGCGGGAGCCGAGCAGTACTTC.

V gene TRBV5-6 combines with J gene TRBJ2-7, with D possibly being TRBD1 (6 bases). This CDR3 region has 13 residues. V was cut by 0 bases and J by 4 bases, with 8 bases left in between. Germline lookup yields CDR1 SGHDT and CDR2 YYEEEE. CDR3 loop: CASSLGTEYEQYF. CDR3 bases: TGTGCCAGCAGCTTGGGGACAGAGTACGAGCAGTACTTC. Full variable domain (remainder filled in from reference TRBV5-6 and TRBJ2-7): DAGVTQSPTHLIKTRGQQVTLRCSPKSGHDTVSWYQQALGQGPQFIFQYYEEEERQRGNFPDRFSGHQFPNYSSELNVNALLLGDSALYLCASSLGTEYEQYFGPGTRLTVT.

Only a few counts were recorded for this clone. V gene TRBV28 combines with J gene TRBJ1-4; D ambiguous. The ends were cut back, 10 bases at V and 8 bases at J, with 11 bases in the middle. CDR3 length: 11 amino acids. Germline CDR1 reads MDHEN; CDR2 reads SYDVKM. In DNA, the CDR3 is TGTGCCACAGTATTATGGGAAAAACTGTTTTTT. Translation gives CATVLWEKLFF.

This sequence joins TRBV19 and TRBJ1-2; 9 positions agree with TRBD1. Unmatched junction bases numbered 18, after V lost 3 bases and J lost 4 bases. The germline V gene encodes CDR1 LNHDA and CDR2 SQIVND (reference sequence). The CDR3 runs 19 residues. In DNA form, the CDR3 reads TGTGCCAGTAGTATCGGACCGGGACAGGGTTTTCCGGCGTCCTATGGCTACACCTTC. Translation: CASSIGPGQGFPASYGYTF.

The chain couples TRBV14 to TRBJ2-1, with D maybe TRBD2 (5 bases). The length of the CDR3 is 16 residues. Germline lookup yields CDR1 SGHDN and CDR2 FVKESK. The V end was cut by 4 bases, the J end by 0 bases, with 13 bases between. The CDR3 DNA follows: TGTGCCAGCAGCCGAACCAGCGGTAGCTCCTACAATGAGCAGTTCTTC. It is translated as CASSRTSGSSYNEQFF.

V usage is TRBV4-3 and J usage is TRBJ2-5; D is unresolved. The J call is doubtful: the DNA matches TRBJ2-7 better. The CDR3 has 15 amino acids. Germline-derived CDR1 and CDR2 are LGHNA and YSLEER. In DNA, the CDR3 is TGCGCCAGCAGCCCTACCCGCGGCCTAAACTACGAGCAGTACTTC. Protein: CASSPTRGLNYEQYF.

The chain is built from TRBV28 and TRBJ2-3; D is perhaps TRBD2 (7 bases). V was pared by 5 bases and J by 5 bases, with 14 bases between. Germline-derived CDR1 and CDR2 are MDHEN and SYDVKM. The CDR3 is 14 amino acids. CDR3 sequence: CASSLGGRVDTQYF. CDR3 DNA sequence: TGTGCCAGCAGTCTCGGGGGGCGCGTAGATACGCAGTATTTT.

The V call is TRBV5-6, the J call TRBJ1-1, with D hard to call. The germline CDR1 and CDR2 sequences are SGHDT and YYEEEE. CDR3 length: 14 residues. The V gene lost 0 bases and the J gene lost 1 base, with 7 bases spanning the gap. The CDR3 bases are TGTGCCAGCAGCTTGGGCGGAGCGAACACTGAAGCTTTCTTT. Translated: CASSLGGANTEAFF.

The V call is TRBV6-1, the J call TRBJ2-7; 11 bases match TRBD1. The CDR3 runs 15 residues. Unmatched junction bases numbered 5, after V lost 6 bases and J lost 1 base. Per the germline V gene, CDR1 is MNHNS and CDR2 is SASEGT. CDR3 DNA sequence: TGTGCCAGCAGCCCCGGGACAGGGGGATCCTACGAGCAGTACTTC. This codes for CASSPGTGGSYEQYF.

This chain joins TRBV5-1 and TRBJ2-5, with TRBD2 identical over 13 bases. The J call may be wrong; the DNA end is better matched by TRBJ2-7. The CDR3 sequence is 18 residues long. CDR1 and CDR2 from the germline V gene are SGHRS and YFSETQ. CDR3 nucleotide sequence: TGCGCCAGCAGCTCCTCCTTGGGACTAGCGGGGAACATCTACGAGCAGTACTTC. This sequence encodes CASSSSLGLAGNIYEQYF.

The rearrangement joins TRBV4-1 to TRBJ1-2; TRBD1 might be the D (5 bases). Trimming removed 5 bases at V and 4 bases at J, with 8 bases between. The CDR3 length is 12 residues. Per the germline V gene, CDR1 is MGHRA and CDR2 is YSYEKL. In DNA, the CDR3 is TGCGCCAGCAGCGGGGGGACCTATGGCTACACCTTC. Its translation is CASSGGTYGYTF.

V usage is TRBV28 and J usage is TRBJ1-1; possible D gene TRBD1, 6 bases. Germline values: CDR1 MDHEN, CDR2 SYDVKM. CDR3 length equals 13 residues. The ends were cut back, 4 bases at V and 10 bases at J, with 16 bases in the middle. The CDR3 loop reads CASSSGQTFLAFF. CDR3 in DNA: TGTGCCAGCAGTTCCGGACAGACGTTTTTAGCTTTCTTT.

The chain employs TRBV6-1 and TRBJ1-5, with D possibly TRBD1 on 6 matching bases. This CDR3 has 14 residues. Trimming removed 0 bases at V and 5 bases at J, with 8 bases between. Germline CDR1 reads MNHNS; CDR2 reads SASEGT. CDR3 coding DNA: TGTGCCAGCAGTGAAGCAGGGGGGGATCAGCCCCAGCATTTT. Residues: CASSEAGGDQPQHF.

The chain has TRBV18 and TRBJ1-2; 9 nucleotides align to TRBD1. CDR1 and CDR2 from the germline V gene are KGHSH and LQKENI. V dropped 2 bases and J dropped 1; count of bases not matched to a gene: 5. CDR3 length: 16 residues. CDR3 sequence reads: CASSPRGTGLNYGYTF. CDR3 DNA sequence: TGTGCCAGCTCACCAAGGGGGACAGGGCTTAACTATGGCTACACCTTC.

CDR3 nucleotide sequence: TGTGCCAGCAGTTTCAGCGCCTTTGGGAATGAGCAGTTCTTC. Translating it yields CASSFSAFGNEQFF. V is TRBV28 and J is TRBJ2-1; no definite D call. The CDR3 covers 14 residues. With 3 bases removed from V and 7 bases from J, the gap between germline ends came to 13 bases. Germline CDR1 MDHEN, CDR2 SYDVKM.